The 32 T cell receptor beta chains below come from one sample, sequenced in a study of Graves' ophthalmopathy and Graves' hyperthyroidism. The study amplified TCR beta CDR3 regions using RNA transcripts. An initial RT-PCR round employing HTBI primers preceded a second-round multiplex PCR. TCRdb re-called the multiplex PCR reads through MiXCR, storing one row per CDR3 protein. This sample has over a million distinct CDR3 sequences, with 35% to 40% found just once. The sample comprised peripheral blood or thyroid tissue (not recorded which). The source of these receptors is an adult man with Graves' hyperthyroidism.

Note on this clonotype: Without the conserved terminal phenylalanine or tryptophan, this CDR3 likely stems from a read error. The chain uses TRBV11-2 and TRBJ1-2, with TRBD1 matching 7 bases. Trimming at V came to 5 bases and at J to 6 bases, leaving 9 bases not matched to a gene. CDR3 length equals 14 residues. Germline CDR1 SGHAT, CDR2 FQNNGV. The CDR3 region is CASSDRTGTDGYTC. In DNA, the CDR3 is TGTGCCAGCAGCGATCGAACCGGGACAGATGGCTACACCTGC.

This clonotype was observed at least ten times. The chain uses TRBV19 and TRBJ2-6, with TRBD1 identical over 8 bases. CDR1 is LNHDA and CDR2 is SQIVND in the germline V gene (reference sequence). V gave up 3 bases and J gave up 4 bases; unmatched junction bases: 11. The CDR3 spans 18 residues. CDR3 sequence reads: CASSIAIGQGAGANVLTF. The CDR3 DNA sequence: TGTGCCAGTAGTATTGCCATTGGGCAGGGGGCAGGGGCCAACGTCCTGACTTTC.

The chain recombines TRBV15 with TRBJ1-4, with a weak D call TRBD1 (5 bases). CDR1 LNHNV and CDR2 YYDKDF come from the germline V gene (reference sequence). CDR3 size: 16 residues. The ends were cut back, 0 bases at V and 8 bases at J, with 16 bases in the middle. CDR3 nucleotide sequence: TGTGCCACCAGCAGAGAGGGGCAGGGCGCGAAGGAAAAACTGTTTTTT. Encoded protein: CATSREGQGAKEKLFF.

The chain employs TRBV6-5 and TRBJ1-6; D ambiguous. V was cut by 0 bases and J by 5 bases, with 14 bases left in between. CDR1 MNHEY and CDR2 SVGAGI come from the germline V gene. The CDR3 covers 17 residues. DNA for the CDR3: TGTGCCAGCAGTTACTCGTTTGCGGCCGGGGATAATTCACCCCTCCACTTT. Protein: CASSYSFAAGDNSPLHF.

To note about this clonotype: A much bigger clone sits one base away, suggesting this may be a read error. The gene calls are TRBV7-2 and TRBJ2-2; no clear D gene. From germline, CDR1 is SGHTA and CDR2 FQGNSA. The CDR3 runs to 15 residues. Trimming took off 1 base at V and 5 bases at J, with 11 bases between the two ends. CDR3 DNA sequence: TGTGCCAGCAGCTTAGAAGCTGAGAGGACCGGGGAGCTGTTTTTT. This sequence encodes CASSLEAERTGELFF.

Comments on this clonotype: Given the absence of the conserved phenylalanine or tryptophan at the CDR3 end, a read error is likely. No DNA is shown, since the ends of the CDR3 on it are uncertain; the CDR3 is the one TCRdb lists. The V gene is TRBV2, the J gene TRBJ2-5. Counting both end residues, the CDR3 totals 8 amino acids. Germline V gene lookup returns CDR1 SNHLY and CDR2 FYNNEI. The CDR3 reads CASSEPDI.

V gene TRBV6-6 combines with J gene TRBJ2-2; 9 bases line up with TRBD2. V lost 0 bases, J lost 7 bases, and 6 bases stayed unmatched. Germline CDR1 is MNHNY and CDR2 is SVGAGI (reference sequence). The CDR3 extends over 16 amino acids. CDR3 nucleotides: TGTGCCAGCAGTTACTCTAGCGGGAGTACCCACGGGGAGCTGTTTTTT. Amino acid sequence: CASSYSSGSTHGELFF.

This clonotype was counted ten times or more. V gene TRBV12-3 or TRBV12-4 combines with J gene TRBJ1-1; D possibly corresponds to TRBD1 (6 bases). The CDR3 consists of 13 residues. V gave up 6 bases and J gave up 5 bases, with 13 bases separating them. The DNA of the CDR3 is TGTGCCAGCAGCGAACGAAGGGGGACTGAAGCTTTCTTT. Residues: CASSERRGTEAFF.

The V and J genes are TRBV12-3 or TRBV12-4 and TRBJ1-1; 11 bases line up with TRBD1. The CDR3 loop spans 17 amino acids. Losses at the gene ends were 5 bases for V and 1 base for J; bases not matched to a gene: 9. The CDR3 nucleotides are TGTGCCAGCAGTACTCCAGGGACAGGGGGTAGGAACACTGAAGCTTTCTTT. It yields the protein CASSTPGTGGRNTEAFF.

The sample holds a few counts of this clonotype. The chain links TRBV13 to TRBJ2-7, with TRBD1 matching 7 bases. After removal of 3 bases from V and 5 bases from J, the junction contained 7 bases not matched to a gene. The CDR3 length is 14 residues. Germline lookup yields CDR1 PRHDT and CDR2 FYEKMQ (reference sequence). CDR3 loop: CASSLGTAPHEQYF. CDR3 nucleotide sequence: TGTGCCAGCAGCTTGGGGACAGCCCCCCACGAGCAGTACTTC. Full variable domain (outside the CDR3, taken from reference TRBV13 and TRBJ2-7): AAGVIQSPRHLIKEKRETATLKCYPIPRHDTVYWYQQGPGQDPQFLISFYEKMQSDKGSIPDRFSAQQFSDYHSELNMSSLELGDSALYFCASSLGTAPHEQYFGPGTRLTVT.

The chain combines TRBV29-1 with TRBJ1-2, with D possibly matching TRBD1 (6 bases). This CDR3 region has 12 residues. Germline V gene lookup returns CDR1 SQVTM and CDR2 ANQGSEA. Trimming left V 4 bases short and J 7 bases short, with 13 bases between. This CDR3 is CSVGQVACGYTF. CDR3 coding DNA: TGCAGCGTTGGACAGGTGGCCTGTGGCTACACCTTC.

This clonotype was seen only a few times. The chain employs TRBV5-6 and TRBJ2-7; D unresolved. The CDR3 totals 13 residues. Germline values: CDR1 SGHDT, CDR2 YYEEEE. With 1 base removed from V and 4 bases from J, the gap between germline ends came to 9 bases. The CDR3 reads CASSLSWMYEQYF. CDR3 DNA: TGTGCCAGCAGCTTGAGCTGGATGTACGAGCAGTACTTC.

The chain links TRBV20-1 to TRBJ1-5; TRBD1 might be the D (5 bases). V lost 6 bases and J 3 bases, leaving 18 bases between the germline ends. Germline V gives CDR1 DFQATT, CDR2 SNEGSKA (reference sequence). The CDR3 length is 15 residues. The CDR3 loop is CSASSPGTDNQPQHF. The CDR3 DNA reads TGCAGTGCCAGCTCACCGGGGACTGACAATCAGCCCCAGCATTTT.

This clonotype has a handful of counts. The chain carries TRBV7-2 and TRBJ2-7, with TRBD2 identical over 11 bases. V was clipped by 5 bases and J by 4 bases; unmatched bases: 13. Germline loops: CDR1 SGHTA, CDR2 FQGNSA. The CDR3 spans 17 residues. The CDR3 is CASSHLGGSGGEYEQYF. The CDR3 DNA reads as TGTGCCAGCAGCCACCTAGGCGGTAGCGGGGGGGAATACGAGCAGTACTTC.

V usage is TRBV11-2 and J usage is TRBJ2-5; no firm D call. This CDR3 contains 12 residues. Germline V gene lookup returns CDR1 SGHAT and CDR2 FQNNGV. Trimming shortened V by 8 bases and J by 4 bases, and 11 bases separated the two germline ends. Here the CDR3 DNA reads TGTGCCAGCGTGACCTACCGAGAGACCCAGTACTTC. It translates to CASVTYRETQYF.

This clonotype was seen a few times. This sequence joins TRBV7-3 and TRBJ2-2; weak D call: TRBD2 (5 bases). The CDR3 length is 15 residues. The V gene lost 7 bases and the J gene lost 3 bases, with 15 bases spanning the gap. The germline gives CDR1 SGHTA, CDR2 FQGTGA. The CDR3 here is CASTLGVGDTGELFF. The CDR3 region has the DNA TGTGCCAGCACCCTCGGGGTGGGAGACACCGGGGAGCTGTTTTTT.

As concerns this clonotype: One end of the junction fails to match germline, which may point to a read error. This chain joins TRBV25-1 and TRBJ1-1, with a possible D match to TRBD1 (6 bases). The CDR3 loop spans 15 amino acids. Looked up from germline, CDR1 is MGHDK and CDR2 is SYGVNS. CDR3 sequence (DNA): TGTGCCGGCAGTGAACCCCGGTCAGGGGACACTGAAGCTTTCTTT. Protein product: CAGSEPRSGDTEAFF.

This clonotype was detected only a few times. The J gene is TRBJ2-7, the V gene TRBV4-1; TRBD2 is a possible D gene (6 bases). The CDR3 sequence is 15 residues long. The germline V and J ends were trimmed by 2 bases and 3 bases, with 14 bases remaining between them. Germline CDR1 is MGHRA and CDR2 is YSYEKL. The CDR3 bases are TGCGCCAGCAGCCAATCAGGATTGGAGGGCTACGAGCAGTACTTC. Amino acids: CASSQSGLEGYEQYF.

The chain is built from TRBV10-3 and TRBJ2-5; D may be TRBD1 (6 bases). V was shortened by 7 bases and J by 9 bases, with 18 bases between the two germline ends. CDR1 and CDR2 from the germline V gene are ENHRY and SYGVKD. This CDR3 comprises 13 residues. The CDR3 region has the DNA TGTGCCATCACCGGACGGACAGCGGAGGCCCAGTACTTC. Residues: CAITGRTAEAQYF.

The sample holds a few counts of this clonotype. The DNA for the CDR3 is TGTGCCAGCTCGGAGCGTTGGGCCGGGGAGCTGTTTTTT. Protein sequence: CASSERWAGELFF. The rearrangement uses TRBV2 and TRBJ2-2; D unclear. Germline-derived CDR1 and CDR2 are SNHLY and FYNNEI. CDR3 length: 13 residues. Trimming removed 8 bases at V and 6 bases at J, with 13 bases between.

Ten or more counts support this clonotype. The rearrangement links TRBV7-7 to TRBJ2-5; no clear D gene. V lost 5 bases, J lost 0 bases, and 10 bases lay in between. The CDR3 has 14 amino acids. The germline CDR1 and CDR2 sequences are SSHAT and FNYEAQ (reference sequence). The CDR3 nucleotides read TGTGCCAGCAGCCTGGGTCCTCACCAAGAGACCCAGTACTTC. It codes for CASSLGPHQETQYF.

The V and J genes are TRBV10-1 and TRBJ2-7; D is unclear. There are 13 residues in the CDR3. Germline V gene sequence: CDR1 WNHNN, CDR2 SYGVQD (reference sequence). Trimming took off 2 bases at V and 1 base at J, with 6 bases between the two ends. The CDR3 bases are TGCGCCAGCAGTGAGCGGTTATCCTACGAGCAGTACTTC. Translating it yields CASSERLSYEQYF.

This sequence joins TRBV5-1 and TRBJ1-2; 9 nucleotides match TRBD1. This CDR3 is 12 amino acids long. Germline V gene sequence: CDR1 SGHRS, CDR2 YFSETQ. After removal of 3 bases from V and 8 bases from J, the junction contained 2 bases not matched to a gene. The DNA of the CDR3 is TGCGCCAGCAGCTCGGACAGGGGCGGCTACACCTTC. As protein: CASSSDRGGYTF.

In the case of this clonotype: This may come from a read error, since a much larger clone is one base off. The chain has TRBV2 and TRBJ2-5; TRBD2 matches 8 bases. Germline V gene sequence: CDR1 SNHLY, CDR2 FYNNEI. CDR3 length equals 16 residues. V was pared by 5 bases and J by 4 bases, with 12 bases of the junction left unmatched. Written as DNA, the CDR3 is TGTGCCAGCAGTCAGGGACTAGGGGTCGCGGGAGAGACCCAGTACTTC. Protein sequence: CASSQGLGVAGETQYF. The variable domain in full, with the rest retrieved from reference TRBV2 and TRBJ2-5, is EPEVTQTPSHQVTQMGQEVILRCVPISNHLYFYWYRQILGQKVEFLVSFYNNEISEKSEIFDDQFSVERPDGSNFTLKIRSTKLEDSAMYFCASSQGLGVAGETQYFGPGTRLLVL.

V usage is TRBV5-1 and J usage is TRBJ1-2; D is ambiguous. From germline, CDR1 is SGHRS and CDR2 YFSETQ. V gave up 2 bases and J gave up 0 bases, with 17 bases separating them. The CDR3 runs 17 residues. CDR3 sequence reads: CASSLGTDYKANYGYTF. Here the CDR3 DNA reads TGCGCCAGCAGCTTAGGTACAGACTATAAAGCTAACTATGGCTACACCTTC.

In this sample, this clonotype turned up a few times. The chain employs TRBV2 and TRBJ2-7; TRBD2 matches 10 bases. J was trimmed by 3 bases and V by 3 bases; bases with no gene match: 2. The CDR3 is 14 amino acids. Germline V gene lookup returns CDR1 SNHLY and CDR2 FYNNEI. CDR3 loop: CASSDSGGYYEQYF. CDR3 nucleotides: TGTGCCAGCAGTGATAGCGGGGGGTACTACGAGCAGTACTTC.

This clonotype was seen at least ten times. The chain recombines TRBV20-1 with TRBJ1-5; TRBD1 might be the D (6 bases). Germline V gene data show CDR1 as DFQATT and CDR2 as SNEGSKA (reference sequence). The CDR3 totals 14 residues. Trimming pared 6 bases from V and 2 bases from J, leaving 14 bases between. CDR3 bases: TGCAGTGCCGACAGGCCAGGGCGCAATCAGCCCCAGCATTTT. Protein sequence: CSADRPGRNQPQHF.

This clonotype was seen a few times. Since a much larger clone is just one base distant, this may be a read error. This chain uses TRBV6-6 with TRBJ1-5; D gene uncertain. CDR3 length equals 11 residues. In germline, CDR1 is MNHNY, CDR2 SVGAGI (reference sequence). CDR3 residues: CAISENQPQHF. In DNA form, the CDR3 reads TGTGCCATCAGTGAGAATCAGCCCCAGCATTTT.

A few counts support this clonotype. This sequence joins TRBV7-9 and TRBJ2-2, with TRBD1 as a possible D gene (5 bases). Germline V gene data show CDR1 as SEHNR and CDR2 as FQNEAQ (reference sequence). V was clipped by 5 bases and J by 0 bases, with 25 bases between them. This CDR3 has 20 amino acids. The CDR3 DNA is TGTGCCAGCAGCCCAACACGCGGAAGGAGAGACAGAGCGAACACCGGGGAGCTGTTTTTT. It codes for CASSPTRGRRDRANTGELFF.

The V and J genes are TRBV20-1 and TRBJ2-7; D may be TRBD1 (6 bases). The V gene's germline CDR1 is DFQATT and CDR2 SNEGSKA (reference sequence). Trimming removed 3 bases at V and 3 bases at J, with 12 bases between. The CDR3 contains 13 residues. The CDR3 sequence: CSASGDILYEQYF. The CDR3 DNA reads as TGCAGTGCTAGCGGGGACATCCTCTACGAGCAGTACTTC.

This clonotype was counted a few times. This chain links TRBV5-5 with TRBJ2-5; D gene unclear. Germline V CDR1 and CDR2: SGHKS, YYEKEE (reference sequence). The CDR3 spans 13 residues. V was pared by 1 base and J by 4 bases, with 8 bases between. The chain's CDR3 is CASSLIGPETQYF. CDR3 sequence (DNA): TGTGCCAGCAGCTTGATCGGGCCAGAGACCCAGTACTTC.

There are many counts of this clonotype. The J gene is TRBJ1-1, the V gene TRBV6-5; TRBD1 is a possible D gene (5 bases). With 5 bases removed from V and 5 bases from J, the gap between germline ends came to 12 bases. This CDR3 is 13 amino acids long. Germline lookup yields CDR1 MNHEY and CDR2 SVGAGI. The CDR3 sequence: CASSGREGTEAFF. CDR3 in DNA: TGTGCCAGCAGTGGAAGGGAGGGGACTGAAGCTTTCTTT.